The rows below give T cell receptor beta chains drawn from one sample of a study of radiotherapy plus CTLA-4 blockade in lung cancer. Libraries were prepared by immunoSEQ multiplex PCR; TCRdb keeps only in-frame clonotypes and omits some of them. The sample lists 30,000 to 45,000 clones; around 79% were seen once. The specimen comprised peripheral blood, sampled from a patient treated with radiotherapy plus ipilimumab. All receptors come from a human donor with non-small cell lung cancer who had stable disease on radiotherapy plus ipilimumab. CDR3s include the opening cysteine and the closing phenylalanine or tryptophan. The D gene is left open where the match is weak. Size is omitted from some rows. Given values are once, few, many or a class for expanded clones.

CDR3aa: CASSLDGASPLHF
CDR3nt: TGTGCCAGCAGCTTAGACGGCGCTTCACCCCTCCACTTT
abundance: few
v_gene: TRBV7-9
j_gene: TRBJ1-6
d_gene: -

CDR3aa: CASSKEGQEVRDEKLFF
CDR3nt: TGTGCCAGCAGCAAAGAGGGACAGGAAGTTCGTGATGAAAAACTGTTTTTT
abundance: -
v_gene: TRBV21-1
j_gene: TRBJ1-4
d_gene: -

CDR3aa: CASSDSRQGTGYEQYF
CDR3nt: TGCGCCAGCAGCGACTCACGACAGGGTACGGGCTACGAGCAGTACTTC
abundance: -
v_gene: TRBV5-1
j_gene: TRBJ2-7
d_gene: TRBD1

CDR3aa: CASSPGGSTDTQYF
CDR3nt: TGTGCCAGCAGCCCCGGTGGGAGTACAGATACGCAGTATTTT
abundance: -
v_gene: TRBV4-2
j_gene: TRBJ2-3
d_gene: -

CDR3aa: CASSSTRSVEQYF
CDR3nt: TGTGCCAGCAGCTCAACTAGGAGTGTCGAGCAGTACTTC
abundance: -
v_gene: TRBV7-6
j_gene: TRBJ2-7
d_gene: -

CDR3aa: CASSLSVYSNQPQHF
CDR3nt: TGTGCCAGCAGCTTAAGCGTTTATAGCAATCAGCCCCAGCATTTT
abundance: once
v_gene: TRBV7-2
j_gene: TRBJ1-5
d_gene: -

CDR3aa: CASSVGQGFYEQYF
CDR3nt: TGTGCCAGCAGCGTAGGGCAGGGGTTCTACGAGCAGTACTTC
abundance: -
v_gene: TRBV9
j_gene: TRBJ2-7
d_gene: -

CDR3aa: CASSIGTRSTDTQYF
CDR3nt: TGTGCCAGTAGTATAGGGACGAGAAGCACAGATACGCAGTATTTT
abundance: -
v_gene: TRBV19
j_gene: TRBJ2-3
d_gene: -

CDR3aa: CSGRTQEETQYF
CDR3nt: TGCAGCGGTAGGACACAAGAAGAGACCCAGTACTTC
abundance: few
v_gene: TRBV29-1
j_gene: TRBJ2-5
d_gene: -

CDR3aa: CASRRGSTGELFF
CDR3nt: TGTGCCTCAAGGAGGGGAAGTACCGGGGAGCTGTTTTTT
abundance: once
v_gene: TRBV30
j_gene: TRBJ2-2
d_gene: -

CDR3aa: CASSSRNTLIMNTEAFF
CDR3nt: TGTGCCAGCAGCTCCCGGAATACACTTATAATGAACACTGAAGCTTTCTTT
abundance: -
v_gene: TRBV11-2
j_gene: TRBJ1-1
d_gene: -

CDR3aa: CASSARASGANTGELFF
CDR3nt: TGTGCCAGCTCAGCCCGGGCTAGCGGGGCGAACACCGGGGAGCTGTTTTTT
abundance: -
v_gene: TRBV18
j_gene: TRBJ2-2
d_gene: TRBD2

CDR3aa: CASSYTLAGGLYEQYF
CDR3nt: TGTGCCAGCAGTTATACCCTAGCGGGGGGCCTCTACGAGCAGTACTTC
abundance: -
v_gene: TRBV6-5
j_gene: TRBJ2-7
d_gene: TRBD2

CDR3aa: CASSPGTEKNIQYF
CDR3nt: TGTGCCAGCAGCCCCGGGACAGAAAAAAACATTCAGTACTTC
abundance: -
v_gene: TRBV5-5
j_gene: TRBJ2-4
d_gene: TRBD1

CDR3aa: CASKSGQGFEKLFF
CDR3nt: TGTGCCAGCAAAAGTGGACAGGGGTTTGAAAAACTGTTTTTT
abundance: -
v_gene: TRBV6-5
j_gene: TRBJ1-4
d_gene: TRBD1

CDR3aa: CASSSPGQGDVGYTF
CDR3nt: TGTGCCAGCAGTTCCCCGGGACAGGGGGACGTTGGCTACACCTTC
abundance: -
v_gene: TRBV6-5
j_gene: TRBJ1-2
d_gene: TRBD1

CDR3aa: CASSPGSLVGELFF
CDR3nt: TGTGCCAGCTCACCAGGCAGTCTAGTCGGGGAGCTGTTTTTT
abundance: -
v_gene: TRBV18
j_gene: TRBJ2-2
d_gene: -

CDR3aa: CASSYDWSYGYTF
CDR3nt: TGTGCCAGCAGTTACGACTGGTCCTATGGCTACACCTTC
abundance: few
v_gene: TRBV6-5
j_gene: TRBJ1-2
d_gene: -

CDR3aa: CTSSATGDGYTF
CDR3nt: TGTACCAGCAGCGCAACAGGGGATGGCTACACCTTC
abundance: -
v_gene: TRBV7-9
j_gene: TRBJ1-2
d_gene: TRBD1

CDR3aa: CASSLKVTYEAFF
CDR3nt: TGTGCCAGTAGCCTCAAGGTCACATATGAAGCTTTCTTT
abundance: -
v_gene: TRBV19
j_gene: TRBJ1-1
d_gene: -

CDR3aa: CASSKGLNNSPLHF
CDR3nt: TGTGCCAGCAGTAAGGGACTGAATAATTCACCCCTCCACTTT
abundance: -
v_gene: TRBV27
j_gene: TRBJ1-6
d_gene: -

CDR3aa: CASSRGGLAGNYNPGNEQFF
CDR3nt: TGTGCCAGCAGCCGCGGAGGGTTAGCGGGGAACTATAACCCTGGCAATGAGCAGTTCTTC
abundance: -
v_gene: TRBV4-2
j_gene: TRBJ2-1
d_gene: TRBD2

CDR3aa: CASSWAGTEAFF
CDR3nt: TGTGCCAGCAGCTGGGCGGGTACTGAAGCTTTCTTT
abundance: -
v_gene: TRBV5-6
j_gene: TRBJ1-1
d_gene: -

CDR3aa: CASSYRDRRYGYTF
CDR3nt: TGTGCCAGCAGTTACCGGGACAGGCGCTATGGCTACACCTTC
abundance: -
v_gene: TRBV6-5
j_gene: TRBJ1-2
d_gene: TRBD1

CDR3aa: CASGLDGRWETQYF
CDR3nt: TGTGCTAGTGGTTTAGATGGGCGCTGGGAGACCCAGTACTTC
abundance: -
v_gene: TRBV12-5
j_gene: TRBJ2-5
d_gene: -

CDR3aa: CASGPPYLMNTEAFF
CDR3nt: TGTGCCAGCGGACCCCCTTACCTAATGAACACTGAAGCTTTCTTT
abundance: -
v_gene: TRBV4-2
j_gene: TRBJ1-1
d_gene: -

CDR3aa: CASSQGQFEAFF
CDR3nt: TGTGCCAGCAGTCAAGGACAGTTTGAAGCTTTCTTT
abundance: few
v_gene: TRBV28
j_gene: TRBJ1-1
d_gene: -

CDR3aa: CSVEASSDTQYF
CDR3nt: TGCAGCGTTGAAGCAAGTTCAGATACGCAGTATTTT
abundance: -
v_gene: TRBV29-1
j_gene: TRBJ2-3
d_gene: -

CDR3aa: CASSFSDYGYTF
CDR3nt: TGTGCCAGCAGTTTTTCTGACTATGGCTACACCTTC
abundance: once
v_gene: TRBV28
j_gene: TRBJ1-2
d_gene: -

CDR3aa: CASRLWGGLETQYF
CDR3nt: TGCGCCAGCAGGCTATGGGGGGGCTTAGAGACCCAGTACTTC
abundance: -
v_gene: TRBV5-1
j_gene: TRBJ2-5
d_gene: -

CDR3aa: CASTRQGWGIQYF
CDR3nt: TGTGCCAGCACCCGACAGGGCTGGGGCATTCAGTACTTC
abundance: -
v_gene: TRBV2
j_gene: TRBJ2-4
d_gene: TRBD1

CDR3aa: CASSLAGGDEAFF
CDR3nt: TGTGCCAGCAGCTTAGCGGGGGGCGATGAAGCTTTCTTT
abundance: -
v_gene: TRBV7-9
j_gene: TRBJ1-1
d_gene: -

CDR3aa: CASSYSRGIGEQYF
CDR3nt: TGTGCCAGCAGTTACTCCAGGGGAATTGGCGAGCAGTACTTC
abundance: -
v_gene: TRBV6-5
j_gene: TRBJ2-7
d_gene: -

CDR3aa: CASSSTGTSIYNEQFF
CDR3nt: TGTGCCAGCAGCTCAACCGGGACTTCGATATACAATGAGCAGTTCTTC
abundance: -
v_gene: TRBV7-6
j_gene: TRBJ2-1
d_gene: -

CDR3aa: CASSVEFLSGANVLTF
CDR3nt: TGTGCCAGCAGCGTTGAGTTCCTCTCTGGGGCCAACGTCCTGACTTTC
abundance: -
v_gene: TRBV9
j_gene: TRBJ2-6
d_gene: -

CDR3aa: CASSALTSTDTQYF
CDR3nt: TGTGCCAGCAGCGCCCTAACAAGCACAGATACGCAGTATTTT
abundance: -
v_gene: TRBV9
j_gene: TRBJ2-3
d_gene: -

CDR3aa: CASSPPGTGRDNSPLHF
CDR3nt: TGTGCCAGCTCACCACCGGGGACGGGCCGGGATAATTCACCCCTCCACTTT
abundance: once
v_gene: TRBV18
j_gene: TRBJ1-6
d_gene: -

CDR3aa: CASSLGLAGFNEQFF
CDR3nt: TGTGCCAGCAGCTTAGGACTAGCGGGTTTCAATGAGCAGTTCTTC
abundance: -
v_gene: TRBV11-3
j_gene: TRBJ2-1
d_gene: TRBD2

CDR3aa: CASGKPSGGSDTQYF
CDR3nt: TGTGCCAGCGGGAAACCGAGCGGGGGTTCAGATACGCAGTATTTT
abundance: -
v_gene: TRBV11-3
j_gene: TRBJ2-3
d_gene: TRBD2

CDR3aa: CASRKSPGGRTDTQYF
CDR3nt: TGTGCCAGCCGCAAATCACCCGGGGGGCGCACAGATACGCAGTATTTT
abundance: few
v_gene: TRBV5-4
j_gene: TRBJ2-3
d_gene: -

CDR3aa: CASSIRGVGNQPQHF
CDR3nt: TGTGCCAGTAGTATCAGGGGGGTTGGCAATCAGCCCCAGCATTTT
abundance: -
v_gene: TRBV19
j_gene: TRBJ1-5
d_gene: TRBD1

CDR3aa: CASSLGHQSTDTQYF
CDR3nt: TGCGCCAGCAGCTTGGGACACCAGAGCACAGATACGCAGTATTTT
abundance: -
v_gene: TRBV5-1
j_gene: TRBJ2-3
d_gene: -

CDR3aa: CASSLTFRSPGANVLTF
CDR3nt: TGTGCCAGCAGCTTAACGTTTCGGTCCCCTGGGGCCAACGTCCTGACTTTC
abundance: -
v_gene: TRBV7-3
j_gene: TRBJ2-6
d_gene: -

CDR3aa: CATSRDSENIQYF
CDR3nt: TGTGCCACCAGCAGAGACTCAGAAAACATTCAGTACTTC
abundance: -
v_gene: TRBV15
j_gene: TRBJ2-4
d_gene: -

CDR3aa: CASSSQGDYTGELFF
CDR3nt: TGCGCCAGCAGCTCACAGGGGGACTACACCGGGGAGCTGTTTTTT
abundance: -
v_gene: TRBV5-1
j_gene: TRBJ2-2
d_gene: TRBD1

CDR3aa: CASSSGTRSFDEQFF
CDR3nt: TGCGCCAGCAGCTCCGGGACTAGGAGTTTCGATGAGCAGTTCTTC
abundance: -
v_gene: TRBV5-1
j_gene: TRBJ2-1
d_gene: TRBD2